This TCR beta chain was retrieved from a study of blood T cell repertoires in COVID-19. Turning to the study itself: Sources were T cells, B-cell-depleted T cells, or PBMCs; the material itself was cDNA or gDNA.

Cohort assignment relied on participant-reported clinical history. The CDR3 contains 14 residues. V gave up 2 bases and J gave up 4 bases; unmatched junction bases: 1. The germline V gene has CDR1 SGHRS and CDR2 YFSETQ. Here immunoSEQ multiplex PCR was the method, and the copy in TCRdb shows in-frame clones only, minus some. The repertoire holds hundreds of thousands of clones, with around 90% as singletons. The receptor comes from a woman aged 25-40 years with acute COVID-19. The specimen was PBMCs or T cells enriched from blood (not recorded which). The chain carries TRBV5-1 and TRBJ2-1; TRBD1 matches at 9 bases. The chain's CDR3 is CASSLQGAYNEQFF. DNA of the CDR3: TGCGCCAGCAGCTTACAGGGGGCTTACAATGAGCAGTTCTTC.